This T cell receptor (beta chain) emerged from a study of vaccination effects on CD4 cells after COVID-19. Study-wide points: Late post-vaccination, clones induced by infection and those induced by vaccine underwent marked clonal contraction.

V was cut by 6 bases and J by 2 bases, with 10 bases left in between. CDR3 length: 13 residues. In the case of this clone: No antigen is known for it.

Clones were sequenced by immunoSEQ multiplex PCR, and TCRdb holds only the in-frame ones, with some missing. The table includes 50,000 or so clones, roughly 76% detected once. Antigen-specific CD4+ T cell clonotypes were called by their expansion after viral peptide-pool culture in ViraFEST. It was after around eleven days of culture that CD4+ T cells were isolated. Half the medium was replaced with IL-2 medium on days 3 and 7. Sequencing used CD4+ T cells from PBMCs cultured with HCoV-229E spike peptides, obtained before COVID-19 vaccination. The clonotype originates from a human donor who received a COVID-19 vaccine. This sequence joins TRBV12-3 or TRBV12-4 and TRBJ1-2, with D tentatively TRBD1 (5 bases). CDR3 in DNA: TGTGCCAGCAGCCTGGAGGGGAACTATGGCTACACCTTC. Encoded protein: CASSLEGNYGYTF.